Below, 28 T cell receptor beta chains from the same sample are listed, as sequenced in a study of blood T cells in healthy people across ages. Then a second PCR, running roughly 6 to 12 cycles, was carried out with a sample-barcoded 5' primer and a J-beta primer mix. MiXCR, run by TCRdb on the 5' RACE reads, gives a single entry per CDR3 protein. The sample includes 1.5 million to 1.8 million distinct CDR3 sequences, around 40% of them seen just once. Sequenced: blood. The receptors come from a woman aged 18-30 years in good health.

This clonotype showed up just a few times. The CDR3 loop is CASSYIDGKATRGYTF. The CDR3 DNA sequence: TGTGCCAGCAGTTACATTGACGGAAAGGCTACCCGAGGCTACACCTTC. The V and J genes are TRBV6-5 and TRBJ1-2; D remains unclear. The CDR3 consists of 16 residues. Germline CDR1 reads MNHEY; CDR2 reads SVGAGI. Trimming took 2 bases from V and 8 from J, leaving 21 bases between them.

This clonotype was counted a few times. The V gene is TRBV5-5, the J gene TRBJ2-5; D assignment may be TRBD1 or TRBD2 (5 bases each). The CDR3 sequence is 16 residues long. Germline V lookup: CDR1 SGHKS, CDR2 YYEKEE (reference sequence). Trimming removed 0 bases at V and 1 base at J, with 13 bases between. Here the CDR3 DNA reads TGTGCCAGCAGCTTGGCCGTGAGGGGTGGCCAAGAGACCCAGTACTTC. Translating it yields CASSLAVRGGQETQYF.

This chain uses TRBV12-3 or TRBV12-4 with TRBJ2-3; D perhaps matches TRBD1 (7 bases). The CDR3 is 16 amino acids. V lost 1 base and J 4 bases, leaving 15 bases between the germline ends. CDR3 nucleotide sequence: TGTGCCAGCAGTTTAGACAGGGGAGGAGGCGCAGATACGCAGTATTTT. As protein: CASSLDRGGGADTQYF.

In this sample, this clonotype turned up a few times. This sequence joins TRBV12-3 or TRBV12-4 and TRBJ1-5; D is undetermined. The CDR3 is made up of 14 amino acids. Trimming took off 5 bases at V and 0 bases at J, with 8 bases between the two ends. CDR3 loop: CASSEDGSNQPQHF. In DNA form, the CDR3 reads TGTGCCAGCAGTGAAGACGGTAGCAATCAGCCCCAGCATTTT.

The genes are TRBV10-2 and TRBJ1-2, with D unresolved. The CDR3 totals 14 residues. The germline gives CDR1 WSHSY, CDR2 SAAADI. V was pared by 3 bases and J by 4 bases, with 12 bases between. The CDR3 region is CASSDMVNSYGYTF. DNA of the CDR3: TGCGCCAGCAGTGATATGGTTAATAGCTATGGCTACACCTTC.

There are many counts of this clonotype. The CDR3 coding sequence is TGTGCCATCAGTGAGTCCCTAGCGGTCGATGAGCAGTTCTTC. The encoded protein is CAISESLAVDEQFF. The chain is built from TRBV10-3 and TRBJ2-1, with 7 bases fitting TRBD2. This CDR3 has 14 amino acids. V shed 0 bases, J shed 8 bases, and the junction held 4 bases outside the gene matches. Germline CDR1 is ENHRY and CDR2 is SYGVKD.

This clonotype occurred a few times. V is TRBV4-1 and J is TRBJ1-6; the D gene is possibly TRBD1 (5 bases). V gave up 1 base and J gave up 4 bases, with 11 bases separating them. The CDR3 has 16 residues. The V gene's germline CDR1 is MGHRA and CDR2 YSYEKL. The CDR3 region is CASSQGSGGYNSPLHF. DNA of the CDR3: TGCGCCAGCAGCCAAGGGTCCGGGGGTTATAATTCACCCCTCCACTTT.

This clonotype was detected a few times. The genes are TRBV12-5 and TRBJ2-3; unclear D gene. This CDR3 has 15 residues. Between the trimmed V and J ends, which lost 3 bases and 7 bases, there was a span of 17 bases. Germline V gene lookup returns CDR1 LGHNT and CDR2 FRNRAP. CDR3 nucleotides: TGTGCTAGTGGTTTACCCCTAGGCTATGAAAATACGCAGTATTTT. Protein sequence: CASGLPLGYENTQYF.

This chain uses TRBV5-1 with TRBJ2-7; the D call may be TRBD1 or TRBD2 (5 bases each). V lost 7 bases, J lost 7 bases, and 15 bases lay in between. The CDR3 sequence is 12 residues long. The germline gives CDR1 SGHRS, CDR2 YFSETQ. The CDR3: CASVSGSGEQYF. CDR3 DNA sequence: TGCGCCAGCGTGTCAGGGTCGGGGGAGCAGTACTTC.

The rearrangement joins TRBV6-5 to TRBJ2-7, with a tentative D call TRBD1 (5 bases). This CDR3 spans 13 amino acids. V lost 2 bases and J lost 5, with 10 bases in between. Per the germline V gene, CDR1 is MNHEY and CDR2 is SVGAGI. The CDR3 DNA follows: TGTGCCAGCAGTTACATAGGGGATCACGAGCAGTACTTC. It encodes CASSYIGDHEQYF.

The sample holds a few counts of this clonotype. The rearrangement uses TRBV7-9 and TRBJ2-4; D gene ambiguous. Matching the DNA end better, TRBJ2-7 makes the J call doubtful. This CDR3 contains 14 residues. Looked up from germline, CDR1 is SEHNR and CDR2 is FQNEAQ (reference sequence). Here the CDR3 DNA reads TGTGCCAGCAGCTTAGTTTCGGGTCCGGTCGAGCAGTACTTC. This sequence encodes CASSLVSGPVEQYF.

The rearrangement joins TRBV27 to TRBJ2-1; D is perhaps TRBD2 (5 bases). The length of the CDR3 is 11 residues. V lost 3 bases and J lost 15, with 12 bases in between. CDR1 is MNHEY, CDR2 SMNVEV, per germline (reference sequence). The CDR3 coding sequence is TGTGCCAGCAGTTTGGGTAGCGTGATGTTCTTC. Amino acids: CASSLGSVMFF.

The chain carries TRBV6-2 or TRBV6-3 and TRBJ2-4, with no clear D. The DNA end favors TRBJ2-7, so the J call may be wrong. Germline loops: CDR1 MNHEY, CDR2 SVGEGT. The CDR3 contains 13 residues. CDR3 nucleotide sequence: TGTGCCATCACTACCCAACACTCCTACGAGCAGTACTTC. This codes for CAITTQHSYEQYF.

This clonotype was detected only a few times. This chain links TRBV7-9 with TRBJ1-6; maybe TRBD1 (5 bases). The CDR3 contains 14 residues. Trimming removed 5 bases at V and 10 bases at J, with 15 bases between. Germline V CDR1 and CDR2: SEHNR, FQNEAQ (reference sequence). CDR3 region: CASSKTQGRSPLHF. CDR3 sequence (DNA): TGTGCCAGCAGCAAAACTCAGGGACGGTCACCCCTCCACTTT.

This clonotype was observed a few times. The V and J genes are TRBV27 and TRBJ1-2; D gene ambiguous. This CDR3 is 12 amino acids long. Trimming cost V 7 bases and J 4 bases, with 10 bases left between them. Germline V gives CDR1 MNHEY, CDR2 SMNVEV (reference sequence). Here the CDR3 DNA reads TGTGCCAGCATGGGCCAACCCTATGGCTACACCTTC. Protein: CASMGQPYGYTF.

The chain employs TRBV11-2 and TRBJ1-5, with D uncertain. Trimming cost V 0 bases and J 8 bases, with 2 bases left between them. CDR3 length: 11 amino acids. Per the germline V gene, CDR1 is SGHAT and CDR2 is FQNNGV. The CDR3 nucleotides read TGTGCCAGCAGCTTAGAGAAGCCCCAGCATTTT. Its translation is CASSLEKPQHF.

This chain uses TRBV27 with TRBJ2-1; D tentatively reads TRBD1 or TRBD2 (5 bases each). This CDR3 has 14 amino acids. With 0 bases removed from V and 13 bases from J, the gap between germline ends came to 16 bases. Germline V gives CDR1 MNHEY, CDR2 SMNVEV (reference sequence). In DNA form, the CDR3 reads TGTGCCAGCAGTTTATCGGATTGGGATGGGACCCAGTTCTTC. It translates to CASSLSDWDGTQFF.

This clonotype was observed a handful of times. V gene TRBV10-3 combines with J gene TRBJ2-1; TRBD2 agrees at 8 bases. The junction had 2 bases not matched to a gene; V was cut back by 3 bases and J by 10 bases. Germline V gene sequence: CDR1 ENHRY, CDR2 SYGVKD. The CDR3 is made up of 12 amino acids. CDR3 DNA sequence: TGTGCCATCAGTGAAGTAGCGGGGGAGCAGTTCTTC. It codes for CAISEVAGEQFF.

A few counts support this clonotype. The genes are TRBV19 and TRBJ2-3; D unclear. The CDR3 length is 14 residues. The germline V gene encodes CDR1 LNHDA and CDR2 SQIVND (reference sequence). With 0 bases removed from V and 6 bases from J, the gap between germline ends came to 10 bases. The CDR3 bases are TGTGCCAGTAGTATAGAGGGCCAGGTGGATACGCAGTATTTT. Its translation is CASSIEGQVDTQYF. The variable domain in full, with the rest retrieved from reference TRBV19 and TRBJ2-3, is DGGITQSPKYLFRKEGQNVTLSCEQNLNHDAMYWYRQDPGQGLRLIYYSQIVNDFQKGDIAEGYSVSREKKESFPLTVTSAQKNPTAFYLCASSIEGQVDTQYFGPGTRLTVL.

Remarks on this clonotype: Mismatch with germline at one junction end may stem from a read error. This sequence joins TRBV9 and TRBJ2-1; 9 positions match TRBD1. The CDR3 covers 15 residues. Germline lookup yields CDR1 SGDLS and CDR2 YYNGEE. This chain's CDR3 is CTSSVGTGKYNEQFF. Written as DNA, the CDR3 is TGTACCAGCAGCGTAGGGACAGGGAAGTACAATGAGCAGTTCTTC.

The V gene is TRBV20-1, the J gene TRBJ1-2, with 7 bases identical to TRBD1. Germline CDR1 reads DFQATT; CDR2 reads SNEGSKA (reference sequence). This CDR3 is built from 15 residues. V gave up 1 base and J gave up 2 bases; unmatched junction bases: 7. The CDR3, as DNA: TGCAGTGCTAGAGCCCGGGACAGCGCGAACTATGGCTACACCTTC. Its translation is CSARARDSANYGYTF.

This clonotype appeared many times. The V call is TRBV20-1, the J call TRBJ2-4, with 9 bases aligning to TRBD2. V was clipped by 2 bases and J by 7 bases; unmatched bases: 3. Germline lookup yields CDR1 DFQATT and CDR2 SNEGSKA (reference sequence). The CDR3 runs 13 residues. CDR3 DNA: TGCAGTGCTAGACCCAGCGGGGGGAACATTCAGTACTTC. Protein sequence: CSARPSGGNIQYF.

This clonotype has more than one count but fewer than ten. The V call is TRBV5-6, the J call TRBJ1-6; 8 bases fit TRBD1. J gave up 5 bases and V 4 bases, and 2 bases lay outside the gene matches. The CDR3 extends over 14 amino acids. CDR1 SGHDT and CDR2 YYEEEE come from the germline V gene. CDR3 DNA: TGTGCCAGCAGCCGACAGGGGAATAATTCACCCCTCCACTTT. This sequence encodes CASSRQGNNSPLHF.

The sample holds a few counts of this clonotype. The chain employs TRBV4-1 and TRBJ2-2; D unclear. Germline-derived CDR1 and CDR2 are MGHRA and YSYEKL. Trimming removed 6 bases from V and 0 bases from J, with 11 bases in between. This CDR3 has 15 amino acids. This chain's CDR3 is CASSEGPANTGELFF. In DNA form, the CDR3 reads TGCGCCAGCAGTGAAGGACCCGCGAACACCGGGGAGCTGTTTTTT.

Remarks on this clonotype: Given a much more abundant clone one base away, this may be a read error. The rearrangement uses TRBV4-3 and TRBJ2-5, with 12 bases matching TRBD2. CDR3 length: 18 amino acids. V was clipped by 2 bases and J by 11 bases; unmatched bases: 18. Per germline, CDR1 LGHNA and CDR2 YSLEER. In DNA form, the CDR3 reads TGCGCCAGCAGCCAATTCCTAGCGGGAGGGAAGGGCCCCAATGAGCAGTACTTC. Translated, it gives CASSQFLAGGKGPNEQYF.

The V gene is TRBV7-3, the J gene TRBJ2-1, with 7 bases identical to TRBD1. The CDR3 loop spans 14 amino acids. V trimming: 2 bases; J trimming: 6 bases; junction bases outside the gene matches: 4. The V gene's germline CDR1 is SGHTA and CDR2 FQGTGA. The CDR3 region is CASSLWGQLNEQFF. The CDR3 region has the DNA TGTGCCAGCAGCTTATGGGGACAGCTCAATGAGCAGTTCTTC.

This chain uses TRBV12-3 or TRBV12-4 with TRBJ2-4; no definite D call. Gene TRBJ2-5 matches the end of the DNA better, so the J call may be wrong. The CDR3 totals 11 residues. CDR3 amino acids: CVGWGRETQYF. The CDR3 region has the DNA TGTGTCGGTTGGGGAAGGGAGACCCAGTACTTC.

This clonotype occurred a few times. V is TRBV7-2 and J is TRBJ1-2; 10 positions agree with TRBD1. CDR3 length equals 15 residues. V was pared by 1 base and J by 4 bases, with 3 bases of the junction left unmatched. Per the germline V gene, CDR1 is SGHTA and CDR2 is FQGNSA. This chain's CDR3 is CASSLVDRGIYGYTF. The DNA of the CDR3 is TGTGCCAGCAGCTTAGTGGACAGGGGGATCTATGGCTACACCTTC.